This T cell receptor beta chain emerged from a study of preoperative IRX-2 immunotherapy in early breast cancer. Some clones are missing from TCRdb's copy, which holds only in-frame ones; the method was immunoSEQ multiplex PCR. This sample yields around 60,000 clones, of which less than 95% are seen a single time; under 2% belongs to the top ten. Germline CDR1 SGHNT, CDR2 YYREEE (reference sequence). V was shortened by 0 bases and J by 4 bases, with 8 bases between the two germline ends. The CDR3 contains 13 residues. As for treatment: preoperative locoregional IRX-2 cytokine immunotherapy. Samples came from a phase Ib trial of preoperative locoregional IRX-2 cytokine immunotherapy.

The chain has TRBV5-4 and TRBJ2-7; no clear D gene. The origin of this receptor is a human donor with breast cancer. This material was collected from a patient treated with IRX-2 immunotherapy. In DNA form, the CDR3 reads TGTGCCAGCAGCTTGGACACCTCTTACGAGCAGTACTTC. This codes for CASSLDTSYEQYF.